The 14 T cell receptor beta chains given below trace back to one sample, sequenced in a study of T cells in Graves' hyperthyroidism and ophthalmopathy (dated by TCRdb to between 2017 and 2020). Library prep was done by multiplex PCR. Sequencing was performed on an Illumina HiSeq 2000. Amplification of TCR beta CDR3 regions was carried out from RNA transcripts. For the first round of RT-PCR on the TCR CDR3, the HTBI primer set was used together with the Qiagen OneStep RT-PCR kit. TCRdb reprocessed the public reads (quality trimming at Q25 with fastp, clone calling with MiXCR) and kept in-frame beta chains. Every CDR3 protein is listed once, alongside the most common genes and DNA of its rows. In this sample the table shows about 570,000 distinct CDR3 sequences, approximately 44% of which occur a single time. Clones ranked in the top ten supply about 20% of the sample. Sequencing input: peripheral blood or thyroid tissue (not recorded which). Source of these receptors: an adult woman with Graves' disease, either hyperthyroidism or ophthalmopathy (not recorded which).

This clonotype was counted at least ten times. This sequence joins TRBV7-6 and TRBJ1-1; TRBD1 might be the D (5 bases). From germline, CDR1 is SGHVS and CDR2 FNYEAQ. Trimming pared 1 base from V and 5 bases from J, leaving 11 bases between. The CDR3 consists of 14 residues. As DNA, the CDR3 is TGTGCCAGCAGCTTAGAGGGGTCAAGGACTGAAGCTTTCTTT. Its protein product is CASSLEGSRTEAFF.

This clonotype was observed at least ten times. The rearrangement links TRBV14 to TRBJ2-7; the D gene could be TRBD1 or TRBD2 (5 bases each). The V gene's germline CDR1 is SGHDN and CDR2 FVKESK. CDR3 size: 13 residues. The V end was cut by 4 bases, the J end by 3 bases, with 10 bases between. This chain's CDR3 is CASSPLGDYEQYF. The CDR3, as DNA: TGTGCCAGCAGCCCCCTGGGGGACTACGAGCAGTACTTC.

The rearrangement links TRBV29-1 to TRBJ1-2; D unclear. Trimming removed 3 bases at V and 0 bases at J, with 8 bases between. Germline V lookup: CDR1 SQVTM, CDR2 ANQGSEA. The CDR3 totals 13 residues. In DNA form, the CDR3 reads TGCAGCGTTGAGAGCGGGGCTAACTATGGCTACACCTTC. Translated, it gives CSVESGANYGYTF.

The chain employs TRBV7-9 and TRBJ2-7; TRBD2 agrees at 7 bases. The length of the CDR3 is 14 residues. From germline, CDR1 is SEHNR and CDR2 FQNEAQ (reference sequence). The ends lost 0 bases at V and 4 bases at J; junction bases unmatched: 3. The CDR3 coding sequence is TGTGCCAGCAGCTTAGCAAGGGAGGGATACGAGCAGTACTTC. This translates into CASSLAREGYEQYF. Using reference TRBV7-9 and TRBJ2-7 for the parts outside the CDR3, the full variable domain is DTGVSQNPRHKITKRGQNVTFRCDPISEHNRLYWYRQTLGQGPEFLTYFQNEAQLEKSRLLSDRFSAERPKGSFSTLEIQRTEQGDSAMYLCASSLAREGYEQYFGPGTRLTVT.

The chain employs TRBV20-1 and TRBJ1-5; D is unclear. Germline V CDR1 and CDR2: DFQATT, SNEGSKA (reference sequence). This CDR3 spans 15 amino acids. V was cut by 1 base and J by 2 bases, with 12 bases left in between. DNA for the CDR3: TGCAGTGCTAGAGTCCAGGAATTTGGCAATCAGCCCCAGCATTTT. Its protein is CSARVQEFGNQPQHF.

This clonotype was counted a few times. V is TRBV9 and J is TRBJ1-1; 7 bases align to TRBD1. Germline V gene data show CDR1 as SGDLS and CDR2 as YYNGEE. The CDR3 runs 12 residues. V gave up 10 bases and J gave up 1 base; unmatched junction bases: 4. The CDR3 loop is CADRVWNTEAFF. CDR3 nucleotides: TGTGCCGACAGGGTTTGGAACACTGAAGCTTTCTTT. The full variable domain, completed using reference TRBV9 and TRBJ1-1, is DSGVTQTPKHLITATGQRVTLRCSPRSGDLSVYWYQQSLDQGLQFLIQYYNGEERAKGNILERFSAQQFPDLHSELNLSSLELGDSALYFCADRVWNTEAFFGQGTRLTVV.

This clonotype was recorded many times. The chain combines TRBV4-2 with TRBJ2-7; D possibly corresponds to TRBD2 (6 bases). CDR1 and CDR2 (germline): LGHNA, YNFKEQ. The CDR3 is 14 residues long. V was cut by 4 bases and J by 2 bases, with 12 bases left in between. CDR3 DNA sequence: TGTGCCAGCAGCCCCCGGGGCGGGGCCTACGAGCAGTACTTC. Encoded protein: CASSPRGGAYEQYF.

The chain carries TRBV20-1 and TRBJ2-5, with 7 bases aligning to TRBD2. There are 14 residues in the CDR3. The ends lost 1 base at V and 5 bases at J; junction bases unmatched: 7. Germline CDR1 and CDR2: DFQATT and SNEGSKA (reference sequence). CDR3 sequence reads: CSARVGGPGETQYF. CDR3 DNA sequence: TGCAGTGCTAGAGTGGGAGGGCCGGGCGAGACCCAGTACTTC.

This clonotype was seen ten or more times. The CDR3 region has the DNA TGCAGTGCTTTAGAGCGCTCCTCTGGAAACACCATATATTTT. It yields the protein CSALERSSGNTIYF. This sequence joins TRBV20-1 and TRBJ1-3; D is undetermined. The germline gives CDR1 DFQATT, CDR2 SNEGSKA (reference sequence). CDR3 length: 14 residues. The V gene lost 5 bases and the J gene lost 0 bases, with 11 bases spanning the gap.

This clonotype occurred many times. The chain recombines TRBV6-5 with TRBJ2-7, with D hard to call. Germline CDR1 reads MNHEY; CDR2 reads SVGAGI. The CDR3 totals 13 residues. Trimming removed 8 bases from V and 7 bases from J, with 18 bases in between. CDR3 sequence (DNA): TGTGCCAGCGCGGTCGCAGCGAAAAATGAGCAGTACTTC. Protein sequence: CASAVAAKNEQYF.

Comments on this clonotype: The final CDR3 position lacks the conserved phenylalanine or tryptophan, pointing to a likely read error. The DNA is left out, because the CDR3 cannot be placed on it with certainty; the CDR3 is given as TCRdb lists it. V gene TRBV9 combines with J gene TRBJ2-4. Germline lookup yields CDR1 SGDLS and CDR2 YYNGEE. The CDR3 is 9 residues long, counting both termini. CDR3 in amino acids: CASSVEALE.

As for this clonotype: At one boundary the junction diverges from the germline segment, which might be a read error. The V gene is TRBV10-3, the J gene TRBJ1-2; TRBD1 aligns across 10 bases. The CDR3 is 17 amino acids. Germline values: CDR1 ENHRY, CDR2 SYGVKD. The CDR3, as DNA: TGTGCCAGCAGTCCCGAGTCAATGACAGGGGGCGACTATGGCTACACCTTC. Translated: CASSPESMTGGDYGYTF.

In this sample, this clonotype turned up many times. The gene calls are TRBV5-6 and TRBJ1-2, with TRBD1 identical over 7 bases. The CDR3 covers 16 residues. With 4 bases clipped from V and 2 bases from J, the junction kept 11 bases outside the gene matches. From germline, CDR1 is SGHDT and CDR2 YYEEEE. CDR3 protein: CASSRIRTGENYGYTF. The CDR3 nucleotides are TGTGCCAGCAGCCGAATCCGGACAGGAGAAAACTATGGCTACACCTTC.

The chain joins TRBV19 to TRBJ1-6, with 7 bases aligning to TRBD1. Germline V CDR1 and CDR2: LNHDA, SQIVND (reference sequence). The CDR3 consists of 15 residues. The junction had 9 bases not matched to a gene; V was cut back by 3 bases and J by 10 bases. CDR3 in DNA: TGTGCCAGTAGTATCGGGACAGTGGAACTGTCACCCCTCCACTTT. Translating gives CASSIGTVELSPLHF.